The rows below give T cell receptor beta chains drawn from one sample of a study of T cell responses to AZD1222 COVID-19 vaccine. Method: immunoSEQ multiplex PCR; TCRdb's copy keeps in-frame clones and lacks some. The data hold more than 85,000 clones, with 85% to 90% observed a single time. The sample was peripheral blood, taken on day 0 of AZD1222 vaccination. The receptors derive from an adult in good health. The CDR3 runs from the conserved cysteine through the conserved F or W. Fields, in order: clone size, J gene, D gene, V gene, CDR3 DNA, CDR3 protein. D genes are given only for firm matches. The size of a clone is reported for some rows only, either as once, few or many, or as a class for expanded clones.

clone_size: NA; j_call: TRBJ1-4; d_call: NA; v_call: TRBV5-1; cdr3_nt: TGCGCCAGCAGAGATAGGGCTAATGAAAAACTGTTTTTT; cdr3_aa: CASRDRANEKLFF
clone_size: once; j_call: TRBJ2-3; d_call: NA; v_call: TRBV18; cdr3_nt: TGTGCCAGCTCACCCCCCTTTAGCACAGATACGCAGTATTTT; cdr3_aa: CASSPPFSTDTQYF
clone_size: NA; j_call: TRBJ2-5; d_call: NA; v_call: TRBV19; cdr3_nt: TGTGCCAGCCGGACAGCTTCAGGGGAGACCCAGTACTTC; cdr3_aa: CASRTASGETQYF
clone_size: few; j_call: TRBJ1-1; d_call: NA; v_call: TRBV2; cdr3_nt: TGTGCCACAGCGGTGCCGGTCGAAGCTTTCTTT; cdr3_aa: CATAVPVEAFF
clone_size: NA; j_call: TRBJ1-1; d_call: NA; v_call: TRBV28; cdr3_nt: TGTGCCAGCAGTTTATGGAACACTGAAGCTTTCTTT; cdr3_aa: CASSLWNTEAFF
clone_size: NA; j_call: TRBJ1-5; d_call: TRBD1; v_call: TRBV6-6; cdr3_nt: TGTGCCAGCAGTACAGACAGGGGTGGCAATCAGCCCCAGCATTTT; cdr3_aa: CASSTDRGGNQPQHF
clone_size: NA; j_call: TRBJ1-2; d_call: NA; v_call: TRBV15; cdr3_nt: TGTGCCACCAGCAGAGATACAGTTTATGGCTACACCTTC; cdr3_aa: CATSRDTVYGYTF
clone_size: NA; j_call: TRBJ1-1; d_call: NA; v_call: TRBV19; cdr3_nt: TGTGCCAGTAGTATTCGGGGTTCCGCTGAAGCTTTCTTT; cdr3_aa: CASSIRGSAEAFF
clone_size: NA; j_call: TRBJ2-5; d_call: NA; v_call: TRBV7-9; cdr3_nt: TGTGCCAGCAGCTTACAACAGGGCCAGGGCGAGACCCAGTACTTC; cdr3_aa: CASSLQQGQGETQYF
clone_size: NA; j_call: TRBJ2-4; d_call: TRBD2; v_call: TRBV6-1; cdr3_nt: TGTGCCAGCAGTGAACTAGCGGGGAAAAACATTCAGTACTTC; cdr3_aa: CASSELAGKNIQYF
clone_size: NA; j_call: TRBJ2-3; d_call: NA; v_call: TRBV9; cdr3_nt: TGTGCCAGCAGCCCAAGAACAGATACGCAGTATTTT; cdr3_aa: CASSPRTDTQYF
clone_size: few; j_call: TRBJ2-7; d_call: TRBD2; v_call: TRBV5-6; cdr3_nt: TGTGCCAGCAGTCAGACTAGCGGCACCTACGAGCAGTACTTC; cdr3_aa: CASSQTSGTYEQYF
clone_size: NA; j_call: TRBJ1-3; d_call: NA; v_call: TRBV28; cdr3_nt: TGTGCCAGCAGTTTTCGGAGTCCGACAGGAAACACCATATATTTT; cdr3_aa: CASSFRSPTGNTIYF
clone_size: NA; j_call: TRBJ2-1; d_call: NA; v_call: TRBV18; cdr3_nt: TGTGCCAGCTCACCTGTGAACCCGAGGGCCTACAATGAGCAGTTCTTC; cdr3_aa: CASSPVNPRAYNEQFF
clone_size: NA; j_call: TRBJ1-5; d_call: NA; v_call: TRBV5-5; cdr3_nt: TGTGCCAGCAGCTTATTTGGGAATAGCAATCAGCCCCAGCATTTT; cdr3_aa: CASSLFGNSNQPQHF
clone_size: NA; j_call: TRBJ2-1; d_call: NA; v_call: TRBV28; cdr3_nt: TGTGCCAGCAGGGCACAGGGCACCTACAATGAGCAGTTCTTC; cdr3_aa: CASRAQGTYNEQFF
clone_size: NA; j_call: TRBJ2-1; d_call: NA; v_call: TRBV5-1; cdr3_nt: TGCGCCAGCAGCTTAGTGATCGGGAGCTCCTACAATGAGCAGTTCTTC; cdr3_aa: CASSLVIGSSYNEQFF
clone_size: NA; j_call: TRBJ1-1; d_call: TRBD1; v_call: TRBV12-3/TRBV12-4; cdr3_nt: TGTGCCAGCAGCCGACAGGGTCACACTGAAGCTTTCTTT; cdr3_aa: CASSRQGHTEAFF
clone_size: NA; j_call: TRBJ1-1; d_call: TRBD1; v_call: TRBV10-1; cdr3_nt: TGCGCCAGCAGCCTTGGGGACAGGAACACTGAAGCTTTCTTT; cdr3_aa: CASSLGDRNTEAFF
clone_size: hyperexpanded; j_call: TRBJ2-1; d_call: NA; v_call: TRBV5-6; cdr3_nt: TGTGCCAGCAGCTTGGACGGGTTCCCCTCCTACAATGAGCAGTTCTTC; cdr3_aa: CASSLDGFPSYNEQFF
clone_size: NA; j_call: TRBJ1-2; d_call: NA; v_call: TRBV10-3; cdr3_nt: TGTGCCATCAGTGAGGGGCCCCGGACTGGTGGCTACACCTTC; cdr3_aa: CAISEGPRTGGYTF
clone_size: NA; j_call: TRBJ1-1; d_call: NA; v_call: TRBV6-5; cdr3_nt: TGTGCCAGCAGCCCAAGGACAGAACTTAACACTGAAGCTTTCTTT; cdr3_aa: CASSPRTELNTEAFF
clone_size: NA; j_call: TRBJ1-2; d_call: NA; v_call: TRBV28; cdr3_nt: TGTGCCAGCAGTTTATGGATTGCGGATGGCTACACCTTC; cdr3_aa: CASSLWIADGYTF
clone_size: NA; j_call: TRBJ2-1; d_call: NA; v_call: TRBV5-1; cdr3_nt: TGCGCCAGCAGCCAACCCCTCCAAGCGGAGCACTACAATGAGCAGTTCTTC; cdr3_aa: CASSQPLQAEHYNEQFF
clone_size: once; j_call: TRBJ1-2; d_call: NA; v_call: TRBV12-5; cdr3_nt: TGTGCTAGTGGTTCCCCCGGTCCCGGGACGGCTAACTATGGCTACACCTTC; cdr3_aa: CASGSPGPGTANYGYTF
clone_size: NA; j_call: TRBJ1-6; d_call: NA; v_call: TRBV12-3/TRBV12-4; cdr3_nt: TGTGCCAGCAGCTCGATATACTCACCCCTCCACTTT; cdr3_aa: CASSSIYSPLHF
clone_size: few; j_call: TRBJ2-1; d_call: NA; v_call: TRBV11-3; cdr3_nt: TGTGCCAGCAGCTTCCGGGGTGAGCAGTTCTTC; cdr3_aa: CASSFRGEQFF
clone_size: NA; j_call: TRBJ1-1; d_call: NA; v_call: TRBV7-8; cdr3_nt: TGTGCCAGCAGCCCCCTGATAGGACATCTGAACACTGAAGCTTTCTTT; cdr3_aa: CASSPLIGHLNTEAFF
clone_size: NA; j_call: TRBJ1-2; d_call: NA; v_call: TRBV5-1; cdr3_nt: TGCGCCAGCAGCGACAGTAACTATGGCTACACCTTC; cdr3_aa: CASSDSNYGYTF
clone_size: NA; j_call: TRBJ2-3; d_call: TRBD2; v_call: TRBV19; cdr3_nt: TGTGCCAGTAGTATAATAGCGGGAGCCCCAGATACGCAGTATTTT; cdr3_aa: CASSIIAGAPDTQYF
clone_size: NA; j_call: TRBJ2-5; d_call: NA; v_call: TRBV5-4; cdr3_nt: TGTGCCAGCAGCTCTGAGGGCCGGGCAACCCAGTACTTC; cdr3_aa: CASSSEGRATQYF
clone_size: NA; j_call: TRBJ1-5; d_call: NA; v_call: TRBV7-2; cdr3_nt: TGTGCCAGCAGCTTAGTCTGGGTTAGCAATCAGCCCCAGCATTTT; cdr3_aa: CASSLVWVSNQPQHF
clone_size: once; j_call: TRBJ2-2; d_call: NA; v_call: TRBV2; cdr3_nt: TGTGCCAGCAGTGTTAGCAGGTGGAACACCGGGGAGCTGTTTTTT; cdr3_aa: CASSVSRWNTGELFF
clone_size: NA; j_call: TRBJ1-6; d_call: NA; v_call: TRBV18; cdr3_nt: TGTGCCAGCTCACCACTCCCCCACTCACCCCTCCACTTT; cdr3_aa: CASSPLPHSPLHF
clone_size: NA; j_call: TRBJ2-1; d_call: NA; v_call: TRBV3-1/TRBV3-2; cdr3_nt: TGTGCCAGCAGCCAAGGAGACTACAATGAGCAGTTCTTC; cdr3_aa: CASSQGDYNEQFF